This T cell receptor (beta chain) was captured by sequencing in a study of glioma-infiltrating T cells after dendritic cell vaccination. Study conclusions and caveats: Survival was not directly related to TCR clonality in these patients. Longer survival after dendritic cell vaccination followed higher pretreatment TIL content.

Primers: 60 V beta forward and 13 J beta reverse. Here immunoSEQ multiplex PCR was the method, and the copy in TCRdb shows in-frame clones only, minus some. The table records approximately 50,000 clones, 85% of them present only once. Regarding time point: after dendritic cell vaccination, including at tumor progression/relapse. This clone was observed a single time. What it recognizes is unknown. Germline CDR1 and CDR2: GTSNPN and SVGIG (reference sequence). The CDR3 has 13 amino acids. After removal of 3 bases from V and 1 base from J, the junction contained 1 base not matched to a gene. The J gene is TRBJ1-1, the V gene TRBV30; TRBD1 matches 8 bases. The sample here was blood, taken after dendritic cell vaccination. This receptor was identified in a human donor with glioblastoma. This chain's CDR3 is CAWSGQGNTEAFF. The CDR3 nucleotides are TGTGCCTGGAGCGGACAGGGGAACACTGAAGCTTTCTTT.